This T cell receptor (beta chain) comes out of a study of CD8+ T cells in alopecia areata. Comments on this clone: What it binds is not known. Other nucleotide sequences in the sample specify the same CDR3.

cDNA prepared by RNA extraction and subsequent reverse transcription served as the template for sequencing. Profiling relied on immunoSEQ multiplex PCR, and the TCRdb table lists in-frame clones only, not all of them. The sample carries about 150,000 clones, 50% to 65% recorded once. Regarding the study as a whole: Higher clonality was seen in lesional scalp than in normal scalp, especially in alopecia totalis/universalis. Patients shared TCRs less clearly than mice did, possibly for HLA-related reasons.

V lost 0 bases and J 4 bases, leaving 13 bases between the germline ends. Germline V CDR1 and CDR2: LGHNA, YSLEER. The CDR3 has 15 residues. This TCR was sampled from a human donor with alopecia areata. The starting material was CD8+ T cells sorted from blood, obtained at week 0. The rearrangement uses TRBV4-3 and TRBJ2-7, with D possibly called TRBD1 or TRBD2 (5 bases each). The CDR3 DNA follows: TGCGCCAGCAGCCAAGACAGTGGGGGACCGTACGAGCAGTACTTC. Amino acids: CASSQDSGGPYEQYF.